The 27 T cell receptor beta chains below all came from one sample that was sequenced in a study of T cell responses to AZD1222 COVID-19 vaccine. This table comes from immunoSEQ multiplex PCR, and its TCRdb copy is limited to in-frame clones, with some not included. The sample lists 250,000 to 300,000 clones; roughly 93% were seen once. Specimen: peripheral blood, collected 28 days after the second AZD1222 dose. The receptors here all came from an adult who received the AZD1222 COVID-19 vaccine.

This chain connects TRBV5-1 to TRBJ2-3, with 8 bases matching TRBD2. The V and J ends lost 6 bases and 6 bases, in that order; junction bases with no gene match: 12. Germline CDR1 SGHRS, CDR2 YFSETQ. The CDR3 runs 15 residues. The CDR3 reads CASKLTAGAIDTQYF. In nucleotides, the CDR3 is TGCGCCAGCAAATTAACAGCGGGAGCAATCGATACGCAGTATTTT.

This clone was seen a handful of times. The chain uses TRBV6-1 and TRBJ2-1; D not certain. The CDR3 covers 13 residues. Germline assignment: CDR1 MNHNS and CDR2 SASEGT. V lost 0 bases and J lost 8, with 8 bases in between. CDR3 sequence: CASSEATNHEQFF. The CDR3 DNA sequence: TGTGCCAGCAGTGAAGCGACAAACCATGAGCAGTTCTTC.

The genes are TRBV5-1 and TRBJ1-1, with D possibly TRBD1 on 6 matching bases. Germline-derived CDR1 and CDR2 are SGHRS and YFSETQ. This CDR3 contains 14 residues. V lost 3 bases and J 1 base, leaving 10 bases between the germline ends. This CDR3 is CASSSLDRNTEAFF. In DNA, the CDR3 is TGCGCCAGCAGCTCCCTGGACAGGAACACTGAAGCTTTCTTT.

The J gene is TRBJ2-5, the V gene TRBV7-6, with TRBD2 matching over 9 bases. From germline, CDR1 is SGHVS and CDR2 FNYEAQ. This CDR3 spans 19 amino acids. Trimming removed 5 bases from V and 5 bases from J; junction bases left unmatched: 21. CDR3 residues: CASSPTNTGLARGTETQYF. CDR3 nucleotides: TGTGCCAGCAGCCCAACTAATACCGGACTAGCGAGGGGGACGGAGACCCAGTACTTC.

On this clone: The sample has other DNA sequences that encode this CDR3 too. V gene TRBV18 combines with J gene TRBJ2-7; TRBD2 might be the D (6 bases). This CDR3 spans 12 amino acids. Trimming removed 0 bases from V and 7 bases from J, with 7 bases in between. Germline loops: CDR1 KGHSH, CDR2 LQKENI. CDR3 amino acids: CASSPPGGEQYF. CDR3 DNA sequence: TGTGCCAGCTCACCACCCGGGGGAGAGCAGTACTTC.

This sequence joins TRBV21-1 and TRBJ2-7; the table's D call, TRBD2, has no DNA check behind it. TRBV21-1 is a listed pseudogene. CDR3 length: 19 amino acids. Here the CDR3 reads CASSALTQPRALNSYEQYF. The CDR3 DNA follows: TGTGCCAGCAGCGCCCTGACACAGCCGAGGGCCCTGAACTCCTACGAGCAGTACTTC.

The V gene is TRBV21-1, the J gene TRBJ1-4; the table's D gene call, TRBD1, was not cross checked with the DNA. TRBV21-1 is given as a pseudogene. This CDR3 has 17 residues. CDR3 sequence reads: CASSSEGCRNPNEKLFF. CDR3 bases: TGTGCCAGCAGCAGTGAAGGCTGCAGGAACCCTAATGAAAAACTGTTTTTT.

J is TRBJ2-2 and V is TRBV7-8; no reliable D call. CDR3 length: 13 amino acids. From germline, CDR1 is SGHVS and CDR2 FQNEAQ. Trimming left V 5 bases short and J 5 bases short, with 9 bases between. CDR3 in amino acids: CASSPRRTGELFF. CDR3 coding DNA: TGTGCCAGCAGCCCCAGGCGGACCGGGGAGCTGTTTTTT.

The chain couples TRBV27 to TRBJ2-2; D unclear. The CDR3 contains 13 residues. V dropped 4 bases and J dropped 6 bases, with 9 bases sitting between them. Germline V gene lookup returns CDR1 MNHEY and CDR2 SMNVEV (reference sequence). The CDR3 spells CASSWTEPGELFF. The DNA of the CDR3 is TGTGCCAGCAGTTGGACGGAGCCCGGGGAGCTGTTTTTT.

The chain is built from TRBV29-1 and TRBJ2-2; D gene unclear. This CDR3 contains 11 residues. V was shortened by 5 bases and J by 6 bases, with 7 bases between the two germline ends. The germline CDR1 and CDR2 sequences are SQVTM and ANQGSEA. The CDR3 DNA reads as TGCAGCGTTAGGGTGGCCGGGGAGCTGTTTTTT. It codes for CSVRVAGELFF.

This clone has just one count. V gene TRBV5-4 combines with J gene TRBJ2-7, with a tentative D call TRBD1 (5 bases). The CDR3 totals 15 residues. V shed 2 bases and J shed 3 bases, with 15 bases lying between them. The germline gives CDR1 SGHNT, CDR2 YYREEE (reference sequence). The chain's CDR3 is CASSLRAGANYEQYF. For the CDR3, the DNA is TGTGCCAGCAGCTTACGCGCTGGGGCAAACTACGAGCAGTACTTC.

V and J are TRBV7-8 and TRBJ2-7; the D is unclear. Between the trimmed V and J ends, which lost 5 bases and 7 bases, there was a span of 9 bases. CDR3 size: 11 residues. Germline V gene lookup returns CDR1 SGHVS and CDR2 FQNEAQ. The CDR3 DNA follows: TGTGCCAGCAGCCTTAGAAGGGAGCAGTACTTC. Protein: CASSLRREQYF.

This clone came up once. The chain employs TRBV6-2 or TRBV6-3 and TRBJ2-1; no clear D. Germline V gene sequence: CDR1 MNHEY, CDR2 SVGEGT. The CDR3 is 16 amino acids. V lost 1 base to trimming and J lost 0 bases, with 10 bases between them. CDR3 sequence (DNA): TGTGCCAGCAGTTACTGGGCGGACCTCTCCTACAATGAGCAGTTCTTC. Translating gives CASSYWADLSYNEQFF.

This chain uses TRBV28 with TRBJ2-1, with D tentatively TRBD2 (6 bases). CDR3 length equals 13 residues. Trimming left V 6 bases short and J 4 bases short, with 10 bases between. Per germline, CDR1 MDHEN and CDR2 SYDVKM. CDR3 residues: CASREGLYNEQFF. The CDR3 nucleotides are TGTGCCAGCAGGGAGGGCCTATACAATGAGCAGTTCTTC.

The V gene is TRBV5-8, the J gene TRBJ2-6; 7 nucleotides agree with TRBD1. Looked up from germline, CDR1 is SGHTS and CDR2 is YDEGEE. The CDR3 extends over 15 amino acids. Trimming at V came to 5 bases and at J to 4 bases, leaving 6 bases not matched to a gene. This CDR3 is CASRPTGVGANVLTF. In nucleotides, the CDR3 is TGTGCCAGCAGACCCACAGGGGTAGGGGCCAACGTCCTGACTTTC.

The rearrangement uses TRBV4-3 and TRBJ2-7; D possibly uses TRBD1 or TRBD2 (5 bases each). V lost 0 bases and J lost 5, with 11 bases in between. The CDR3 length is 14 residues. Per germline, CDR1 LGHNA and CDR2 YSLEER. The CDR3 nucleotides are TGCGCCAGCAGCCAAGAATACCGGGACCACGAGCAGTACTTC. Translated, it gives CASSQEYRDHEQYF.

The V call is TRBV30, the J call TRBJ1-2; a possible D gene is TRBD1 (5 bases). The V and J ends lost 3 bases and 8 bases respectively, with 13 bases between them. Germline V lookup: CDR1 GTSNPN, CDR2 SVGIG (reference sequence). CDR3 length equals 12 residues. This CDR3 reads CAWSGQSGGYTF. The CDR3 bases are TGTGCCTGGAGCGGACAATCGGGAGGCTACACCTTC.

The chain employs TRBV28 and TRBJ2-7; the match to TRBD2 covers 9 bases. Looked up from germline, CDR1 is MDHEN and CDR2 is SYDVKM. J gave up 2 bases and V 5 bases, and 7 bases lay outside the gene matches. There are 15 residues in the CDR3. The CDR3 region is CASSTRASGAYEQYF. The CDR3 DNA reads TGTGCCAGCAGTACCAGGGCTAGCGGGGCCTACGAGCAGTACTTC.

The chain couples TRBV6-5 to TRBJ1-1; D gene ambiguous. Germline V gene data show CDR1 as MNHEY and CDR2 as SVGAGI. V was trimmed by 2 bases and J by 5 bases, leaving 9 bases between them. This CDR3 has 13 residues. CDR3 amino acids: CASSYRAGTEAFF. The CDR3 DNA reads TGTGCCAGCAGTTACCGGGCTGGGACTGAAGCTTTCTTT.

The rearrangement uses TRBV4-1 and TRBJ1-2; no definite D call. CDR1 and CDR2 from the germline V gene are MGHRA and YSYEKL. V was cut by 8 bases and J by 0 bases, with 19 bases left in between. The CDR3 extends over 16 amino acids. Here the CDR3 reads CASGPWARRPNYGYTF. For the CDR3, the DNA is TGCGCCAGCGGACCCTGGGCCCGTCGGCCTAACTATGGCTACACCTTC.

This clone was counted once. This rearrangement joins TRBV12-3 or TRBV12-4 to TRBJ1-1; D gene unclear. This CDR3 contains 13 residues. Trimming left V 5 bases short and J 11 bases short, with 18 bases between. The CDR3 nucleotides are TGTGCCAGCAGTCTCGGGTGGGCCGAGAGGGCTTTCTTT. This gives the protein CASSLGWAERAFF.

J is TRBJ2-7 and V is TRBV2; D is unclear. Trimming cost V 9 bases and J 0 bases, with 15 bases left between them. The CDR3 is made up of 14 amino acids. Germline CDR1 is SNHLY and CDR2 is FYNNEI. This CDR3 reads CARGKAQSSYEQYF. The CDR3 nucleotides read TGTGCCAGGGGGAAGGCACAGAGCTCCTACGAGCAGTACTTC.

With respect to this clone: The same CDR3 arises from other DNA sequences in this sample as well. This chain joins TRBV9 and TRBJ1-3; D might be TRBD1 (6 bases). This CDR3 spans 15 amino acids. The germline CDR1 and CDR2 sequences are SGDLS and YYNGEE. Deletions cut 2 bases from V and 4 bases from J, with 13 bases between. The CDR3 nucleotides are TGTGCCAGCAGCGTTGGGGGGGCGCGAGGAAACACCATATATTTT. It encodes CASSVGGARGNTIYF.

This rearrangement joins TRBV4-3 to TRBJ2-7, with 9 bases identical to TRBD1. The CDR3 contains 13 residues. The V gene's germline CDR1 is LGHNA and CDR2 YSLEER. With 5 bases clipped from V and 3 bases from J, the junction kept 2 bases outside the gene matches. The CDR3 region is CASSRDRDYEQYF. CDR3 in DNA: TGCGCCAGCAGCAGGGACAGGGACTACGAGCAGTACTTC.

This sequence joins TRBV9 and TRBJ2-5; 9 bases are a match to TRBD2. The CDR3 contains 17 residues. The germline V gene encodes CDR1 SGDLS and CDR2 YYNGEE. Unmatched junction bases numbered 12, after V lost 0 bases and J lost 6 bases. The CDR3 DNA sequence: TGTGCCAGCAGCGTAGATGGTAGCGGGGGCTCGGCGAAGACCCAGTACTTC. Translated, it gives CASSVDGSGGSAKTQYF.

The chain uses TRBV6-1 and TRBJ1-5; 7 nucleotides align to TRBD1. This CDR3 has 13 amino acids. Germline CDR1 reads MNHNS; CDR2 reads SASEGT. J lost 7 bases, V lost 3 bases, and 3 bases had no gene match. CDR3 nucleotides: TGTGCCAGCAGTGAGGGACAGAAACAGCCCCAGCATTTT. Translated, it gives CASSEGQKQPQHF.

The chain uses TRBV11-2 and TRBJ1-2; TRBD1 aligns across 7 bases. The germline CDR1 and CDR2 sequences are SGHAT and FQNNGV. V shed 5 bases, J shed 8 bases, and the junction held 8 bases outside the gene matches. This CDR3 comprises 13 residues. The CDR3 sequence is CASSTRTGRGYTF. The CDR3 coding sequence is TGTGCCAGCAGCACCAGGACAGGTCGCGGCTACACCTTC.